Sequencing of this T cell receptor (beta chain) was carried out in a study of cytomegalovirus exposure and HLA in healthy donors. Notes on the study in general: Highly shared sequence variants in one cluster were likely a sequencing artifact.

The PCR used 60 Vbeta and 13 Jbeta primers. The protocol was immunoSEQ multiplex PCR, while the TCRdb copy is restricted to in-frame clones and leaves out a portion. The repertoire holds 100,000 to 150,000 clones, with around 72% as singletons. Germline-derived CDR1 and CDR2 are SEHNR and FQNEAQ (reference sequence). This CDR3 has 14 residues. A remark on this clone: Its antigen is undetermined. One junction end disagrees with the germline gene, perhaps due to a read error.

The V call is TRBV7-9, the J call TRBJ1-4, with D possibly being TRBD1 (6 bases). This clonotype originated in a man aged 25 to 40 in good health and CMV-seronegative. The sample consisted of PBMCs. This chain's CDR3 is CSSSVGHLNEKLFF. The CDR3 nucleotides are TGTTCCAGCAGCGTGGGACACCTTAATGAAAAACTGTTTTTT. Variable domain in full (rest from reference TRBV7-9 and TRBJ1-4): DTGVSQNPRHKITKRGQNVTFRCDPISEHNRLYWYRQTLGQGPEFLTYFQNEAQLEKSRLLSDRFSAERPKGSFSTLEIQRTEQGDSAMYLCSSSVGHLNEKLFFGSGTQLSVL.